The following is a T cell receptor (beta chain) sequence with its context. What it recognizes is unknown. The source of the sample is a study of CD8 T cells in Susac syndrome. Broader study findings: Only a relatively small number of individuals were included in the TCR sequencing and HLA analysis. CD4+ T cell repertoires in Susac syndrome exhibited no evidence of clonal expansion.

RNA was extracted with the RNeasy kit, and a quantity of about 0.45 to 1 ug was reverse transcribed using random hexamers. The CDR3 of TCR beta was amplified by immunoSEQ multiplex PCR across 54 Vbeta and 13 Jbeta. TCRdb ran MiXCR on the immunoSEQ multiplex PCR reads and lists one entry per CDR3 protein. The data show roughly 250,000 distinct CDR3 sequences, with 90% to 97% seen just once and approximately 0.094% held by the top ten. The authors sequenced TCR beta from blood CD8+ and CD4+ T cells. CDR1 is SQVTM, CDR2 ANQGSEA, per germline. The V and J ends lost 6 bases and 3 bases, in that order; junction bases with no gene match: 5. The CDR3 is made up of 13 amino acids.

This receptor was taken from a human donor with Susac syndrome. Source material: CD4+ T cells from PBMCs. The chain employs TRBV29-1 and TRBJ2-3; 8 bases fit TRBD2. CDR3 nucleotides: TGCAGCGTCTTAAGCGGGAGAACAGATACGCAGTATTTT. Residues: CSVLSGRTDTQYF.